Described below is a single TCR beta chain sequence and its context. The antigen remains unidentified. This record comes from a study of siplizumab effects on memory and regulatory T cells. Looked up from germline, CDR1 is MNHNS and CDR2 is SASEGT. This CDR3 is 14 amino acids long. The J segment lost 7 bases and the V segment lost 6 bases, leaving 10 bases of the junction unmatched. Assay: immunoSEQ multiplex PCR; the TCRdb copy retains only in-frame clones and omits some. The sample gives more than 85,000 clones, about 92% of which show up once; about 0.7% is in the top ten. Study-level findings and limits: Confirmation that proliferating Tregs from siplizumab cultures had suppressive function was not obtained. An assignable naive or memory phenotype was lacking in roughly 80-96% of proliferating CD4+ or CD8+ clones. The study found that siplizumab significantly reduced alloreactive sequences traceable to unstimulated CD4+ memory cells. In unstimulated cells, naive T cells appeared more diverse than memory T cells and seemed major alloresponse contributors.

The receptor's source is a human donor in good health. V is TRBV6-1 and J is TRBJ1-2; 8 positions match TRBD1. What was sequenced was Tregs sorted from blood. The CDR3 loop reads CASSAVRGLGGYTF. For the CDR3, the DNA is TGTGCCAGCAGCGCAGTCAGGGGGCTAGGTGGCTACACCTTC.